This T cell receptor (beta chain) was recovered during a study of cytomegalovirus exposure and HLA in healthy donors. The wider study: There were 117 million unique TCR beta sequences, drawn from approximately 190 million T cells, in an earlier analysis. Findings and caveats of the study: Of the V segments, some could not be distinguished, including TRBV6-2 and TRBV6-3, and were excluded.

Germline loops: CDR1 SGHVS, CDR2 FQNEAQ. V trimming: 4 bases; J trimming: 1 base; junction bases outside the gene matches: 4. The CDR3 extends over 14 amino acids. It was with 60 Vbeta and 13 Jbeta primers that the PCR ran. Repertoires were generated with immunoSEQ multiplex PCR, while TCRdb's copy carries only in-frame clones and drops some. The table records roughly 190,000 clones, 77% of them present only once. These donors counted as nominally healthy when sampled, but unrecorded immune exposures were likely. A word on this clone: Its target is not known.

The sequenced sample was PBMCs. This chain connects TRBV7-8 to TRBJ2-7; TRBD1 agrees at 7 bases. This receptor was obtained from a female donor in good health and CMV-seronegative. The CDR3 DNA is TGTGCCAGCAGCTCCCGGGACAGTTCCTACGAGCAGTACTTC. Translated: CASSSRDSSYEQYF. Based on the CDR3 plus reference TRBV7-8 and TRBJ2-7, the full variable domain is GAGVSQSPRYKVAKRGQDVALRCDPISGHVSLFWYQQALGQGPEFLTYFQNEAQLDKSGLPSDRFFAERPEGSVSTLKIQRTQQEDSAVYLCASSSRDSSYEQYFGPGTRLTVT.